This paragraph covers one T cell receptor beta chain sequence. Its target is unknown. With 4 bases clipped from V and 6 bases from J, the junction kept 8 bases outside the gene matches. Germline CDR1 and CDR2: LGHDT and YNNKEL (reference sequence). This CDR3 has 17 residues. 5'-RACE, quantitative and with molecular barcodes, yielded the TCR beta libraries. In TCRdb, the 5' RACE reads were re-called with MiXCR into one record per CDR3 protein. The table includes about 250,000 distinct CDR3 sequences, more than 25% detected once. This sample was included in a study of CD8 T cells in ankylosing spondylitis. General study findings and limits: According to the report, clones linked to the disease were significantly enriched in matched synovial fluid samples taken from ankylosing spondylitis patients.

The chain couples TRBV3-1 to TRBJ2-1; 14 positions agree with TRBD2. This clonotype was sampled from a male donor with ankylosing spondylitis or in good health (not recorded which). Sequenced: blood, either unsorted or a sorted T cell fraction (not recorded which). Here the CDR3 DNA reads TGTGCCAGCAGCCCCCGATGGACTAGCGGGGGGTTCAATGAGCAGTTCTTC. It codes for CASSPRWTSGGFNEQFF.